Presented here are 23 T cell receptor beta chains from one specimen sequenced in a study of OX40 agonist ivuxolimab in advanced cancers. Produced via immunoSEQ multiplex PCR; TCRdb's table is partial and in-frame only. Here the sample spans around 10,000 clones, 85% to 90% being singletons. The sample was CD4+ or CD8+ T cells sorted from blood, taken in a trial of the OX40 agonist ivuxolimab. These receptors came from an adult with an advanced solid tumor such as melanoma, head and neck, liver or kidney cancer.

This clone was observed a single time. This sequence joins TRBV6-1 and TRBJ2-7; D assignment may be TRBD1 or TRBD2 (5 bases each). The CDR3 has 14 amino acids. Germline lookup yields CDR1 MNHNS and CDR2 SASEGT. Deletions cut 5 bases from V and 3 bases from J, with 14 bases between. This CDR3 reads CASSQGQDFYEQYF. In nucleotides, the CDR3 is TGTGCCAGCAGTCAGGGTCAGGACTTCTACGAGCAGTACTTC.

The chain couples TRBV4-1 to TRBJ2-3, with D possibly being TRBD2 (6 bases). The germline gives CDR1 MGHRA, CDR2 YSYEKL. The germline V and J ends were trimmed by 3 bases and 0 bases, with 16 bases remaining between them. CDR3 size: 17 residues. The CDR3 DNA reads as TGCGCCAGCAGCCAGGGCCTGATAGGGACTAGCACAGATACGCAGTATTTT. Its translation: CASSQGLIGTSTDTQYF.

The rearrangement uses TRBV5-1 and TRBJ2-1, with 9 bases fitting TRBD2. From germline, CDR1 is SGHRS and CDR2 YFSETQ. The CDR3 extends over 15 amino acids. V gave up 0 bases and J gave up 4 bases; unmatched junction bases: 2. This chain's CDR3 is CASSLASGEYNEQFF. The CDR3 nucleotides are TGCGCCAGCAGCTTGGCTAGCGGGGAGTACAATGAGCAGTTCTTC.

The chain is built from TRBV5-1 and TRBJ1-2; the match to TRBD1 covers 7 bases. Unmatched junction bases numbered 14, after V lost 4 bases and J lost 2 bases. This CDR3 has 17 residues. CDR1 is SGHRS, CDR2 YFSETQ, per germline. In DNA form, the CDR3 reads TGCGCCAGCAGCCTCTTAGGGGGCCTAGGACAGAACTATGGCTACACCTTC. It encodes CASSLLGGLGQNYGYTF.

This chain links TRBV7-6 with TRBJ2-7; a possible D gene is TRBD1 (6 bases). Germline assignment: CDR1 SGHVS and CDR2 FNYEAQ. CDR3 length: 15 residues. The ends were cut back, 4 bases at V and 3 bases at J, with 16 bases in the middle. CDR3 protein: CASSSGAGANYEQYF. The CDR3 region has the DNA TGTGCCAGCAGCTCAGGGGCAGGGGCGAACTACGAGCAGTACTTC.

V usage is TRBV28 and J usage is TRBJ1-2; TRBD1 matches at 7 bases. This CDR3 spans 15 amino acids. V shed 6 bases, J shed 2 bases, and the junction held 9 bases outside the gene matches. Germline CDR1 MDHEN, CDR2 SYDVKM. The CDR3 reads CASRDPGQLNYGYTF. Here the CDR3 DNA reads TGTGCCAGCAGGGATCCGGGACAGCTAAACTATGGCTACACCTTC.

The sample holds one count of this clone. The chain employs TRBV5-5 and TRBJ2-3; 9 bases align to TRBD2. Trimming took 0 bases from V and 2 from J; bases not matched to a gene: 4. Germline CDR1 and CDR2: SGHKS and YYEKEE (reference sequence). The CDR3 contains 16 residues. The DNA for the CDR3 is TGTGCCAGCAGCTTGGAAGCGGGGGGTCTCACAGATACGCAGTATTTT. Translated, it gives CASSLEAGGLTDTQYF.

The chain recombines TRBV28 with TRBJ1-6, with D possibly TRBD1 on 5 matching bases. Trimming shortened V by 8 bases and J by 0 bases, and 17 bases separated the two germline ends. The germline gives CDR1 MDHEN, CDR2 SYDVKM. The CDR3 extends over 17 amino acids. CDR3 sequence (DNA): TGTGCCAGCCTGCCCGGGACGGTGAGCTCCTATAATTCACCCCTCCACTTT. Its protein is CASLPGTVSSYNSPLHF.

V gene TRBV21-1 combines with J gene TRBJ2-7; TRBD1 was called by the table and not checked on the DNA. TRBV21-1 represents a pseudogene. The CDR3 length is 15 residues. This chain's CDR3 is CASLPRGRGRYEQYF. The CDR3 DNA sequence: TGTGCCAGCCTTCCGAGGGGCAGGGGGCGGTACGAGCAGTACTTC.

CDR3 bases: TGTGCCAGCAGCCCGGGACAGGCAGAGACCCAGTACTTC. It translates to CASSPGQAETQYF. The chain is built from TRBV11-2 and TRBJ2-5; TRBD1 matches 8 bases. Germline lookup yields CDR1 SGHAT and CDR2 FQNNGV. This CDR3 has 13 amino acids. The V and J ends lost 5 bases and 4 bases, in that order; junction bases with no gene match: 3.

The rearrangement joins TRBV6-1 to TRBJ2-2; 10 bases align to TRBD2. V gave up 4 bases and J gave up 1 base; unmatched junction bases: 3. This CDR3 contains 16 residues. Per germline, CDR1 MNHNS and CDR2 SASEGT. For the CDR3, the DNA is TGTGCCAGCAGTGGAGGACTAGCGGAGAACACCGGGGAGCTGTTTTTT. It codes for CASSGGLAENTGELFF.

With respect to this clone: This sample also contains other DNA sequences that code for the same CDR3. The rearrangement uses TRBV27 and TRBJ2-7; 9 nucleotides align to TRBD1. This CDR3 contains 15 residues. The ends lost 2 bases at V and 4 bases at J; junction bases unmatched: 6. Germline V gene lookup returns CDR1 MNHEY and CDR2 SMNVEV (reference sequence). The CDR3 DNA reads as TGTGCCAGCAGTTTAAGCACAGGGGGCAGATACGAGCAGTACTTC. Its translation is CASSLSTGGRYEQYF.

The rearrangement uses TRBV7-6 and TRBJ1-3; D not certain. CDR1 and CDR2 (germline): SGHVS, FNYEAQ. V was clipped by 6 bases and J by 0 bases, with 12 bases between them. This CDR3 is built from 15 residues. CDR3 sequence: CASSLGFGSGNTIYF. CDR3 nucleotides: TGTGCCAGCAGTCTAGGGTTCGGCTCTGGAAACACCATATATTTT.

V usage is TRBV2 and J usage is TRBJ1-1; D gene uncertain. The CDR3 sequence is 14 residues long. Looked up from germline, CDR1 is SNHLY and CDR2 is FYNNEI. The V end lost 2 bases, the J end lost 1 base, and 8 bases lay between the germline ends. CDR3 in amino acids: CASSERTGNTEAFF. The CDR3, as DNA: TGTGCCAGCAGTGAACGGACGGGGAACACTGAAGCTTTCTTT.

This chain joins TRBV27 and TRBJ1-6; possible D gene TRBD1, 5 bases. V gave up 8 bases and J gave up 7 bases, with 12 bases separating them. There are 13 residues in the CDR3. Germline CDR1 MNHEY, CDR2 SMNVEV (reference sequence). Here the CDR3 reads CASVGAGNSPLHF. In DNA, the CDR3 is TGTGCCAGCGTCGGGGCAGGCAATTCACCCCTCCACTTT.

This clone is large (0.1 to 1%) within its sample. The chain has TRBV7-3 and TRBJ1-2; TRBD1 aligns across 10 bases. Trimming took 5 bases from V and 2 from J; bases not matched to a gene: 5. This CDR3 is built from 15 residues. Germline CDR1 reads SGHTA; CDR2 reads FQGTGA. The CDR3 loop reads CASSIGTGENYGYTF. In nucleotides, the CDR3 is TGTGCCAGCAGCATCGGGACAGGGGAAAACTATGGCTACACCTTC.

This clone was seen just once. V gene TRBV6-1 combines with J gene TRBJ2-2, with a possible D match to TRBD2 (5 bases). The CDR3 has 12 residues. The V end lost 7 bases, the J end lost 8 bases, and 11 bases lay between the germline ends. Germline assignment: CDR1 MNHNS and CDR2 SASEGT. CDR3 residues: CASNEGAGELFF. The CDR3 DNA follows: TGTGCCAGCAACGAGGGCGCGGGGGAGCTGTTTTTT.

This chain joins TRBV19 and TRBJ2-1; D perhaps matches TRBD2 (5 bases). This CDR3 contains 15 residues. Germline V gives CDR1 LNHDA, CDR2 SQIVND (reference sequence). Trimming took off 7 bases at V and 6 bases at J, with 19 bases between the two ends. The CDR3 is CASTPFDGESNEQFF. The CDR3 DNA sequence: TGTGCCAGTACCCCGTTCGACGGGGAGTCCAATGAGCAGTTCTTC.

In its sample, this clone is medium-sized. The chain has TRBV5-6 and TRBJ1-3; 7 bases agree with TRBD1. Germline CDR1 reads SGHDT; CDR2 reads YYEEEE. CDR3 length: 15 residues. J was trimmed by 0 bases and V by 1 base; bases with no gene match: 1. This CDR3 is CASSLTGVSGNTIYF. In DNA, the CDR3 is TGTGCCAGCAGCTTGACAGGGGTCTCTGGAAACACCATATATTTT.

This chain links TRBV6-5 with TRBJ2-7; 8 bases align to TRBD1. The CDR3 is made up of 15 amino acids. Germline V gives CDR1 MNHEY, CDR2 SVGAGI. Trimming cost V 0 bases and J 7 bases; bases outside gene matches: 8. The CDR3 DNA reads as TGTGCCAGCAGTTACTCGTGGCAGGGGGCAAATGAGCAGTACTTC. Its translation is CASSYSWQGANEQYF.

The DNA of the CDR3 is TGTGCCAGCAGTTACCAGGGAAGGAGCTCCTACGAGCAGTACTTC. As protein: CASSYQGRSSYEQYF. The chain joins TRBV6-5 to TRBJ2-7; the D gene is possibly TRBD1 (5 bases). There are 15 residues in the CDR3. The V end was cut by 2 bases, the J end by 0 bases, with 11 bases between. Per the germline V gene, CDR1 is MNHEY and CDR2 is SVGAGI.

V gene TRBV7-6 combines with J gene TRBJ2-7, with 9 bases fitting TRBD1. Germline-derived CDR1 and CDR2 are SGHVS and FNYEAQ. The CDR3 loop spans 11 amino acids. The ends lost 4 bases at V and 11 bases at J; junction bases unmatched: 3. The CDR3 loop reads CASSSGDREYF. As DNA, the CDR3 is TGTGCCAGCAGCTCAGGGGACAGGGAGTACTTC. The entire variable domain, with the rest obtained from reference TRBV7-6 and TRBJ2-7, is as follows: GAGVSQSPRYKVTKRGQDVALRCDPISGHVSLYWYRQALGQGPEFLTYFNYEAQQDKSGLPNDRFSAERPEGSISTLTIQRTEQRDSAMYRCASSSGDREYFGPGTRLTVT.

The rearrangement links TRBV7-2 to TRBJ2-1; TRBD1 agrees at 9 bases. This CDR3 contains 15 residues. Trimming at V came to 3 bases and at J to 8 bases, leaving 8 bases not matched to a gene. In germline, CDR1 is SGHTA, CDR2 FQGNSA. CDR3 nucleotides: TGTGCCAGCAGCTTCACAGGGGGCGCTGGGGATGAGCAGTTCTTC. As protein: CASSFTGGAGDEQFF.